These 19 T cell receptor beta chains originate from one sample sequenced in a study of chemoradiotherapy in HPV16-positive cancers. TCRdb's copy holds only in-frame clones and misses some; the assay was immunoSEQ multiplex PCR. The repertoire has over a thousand clones, roughly 80% of them found once; the top ten carry 9.5% to 15%. The sequencing used tumor tissue, collected from a patient who underwent chemoradiotherapy. These receptors came from a human donor with HPV-associated anogenital cancer.

This clone came up a few times. This chain links TRBV19 with TRBJ2-5; D gene uncertain. Trimming pared 5 bases from V and 1 base from J, leaving 11 bases between. CDR3 length equals 14 residues. CDR1 LNHDA and CDR2 SQIVND come from the germline V gene (reference sequence). The CDR3 is CASSRAPGQETQYF. As DNA, the CDR3 is TGTGCCAGTAGTCGAGCCCCGGGCCAAGAGACCCAGTACTTC.

V and J are TRBV7-8 and TRBJ2-3; 8 nucleotides line up with TRBD2. This CDR3 has 15 amino acids. Germline V CDR1 and CDR2: SGHVS, FQNEAQ. The trim removed 5 bases at V and 0 bases at J, leaving 4 bases unmatched. The CDR3 nucleotides read TGTGCCAGCAGCCCAGGACTAGCTAGCACAGATACGCAGTATTTT. Translated: CASSPGLASTDTQYF.

The V and J genes are TRBV5-1 and TRBJ1-2; D unresolved. CDR3 length: 15 amino acids. V was pared by 6 bases and J by 4 bases, with 19 bases between. Germline V CDR1 and CDR2: SGHRS, YFSETQ. The CDR3 is CASTGDMKDRYGYTF. The DNA for the CDR3 is TGCGCCAGCACGGGCGACATGAAGGACCGCTATGGCTACACCTTC.

V and J are TRBV6-6 and TRBJ1-3; TRBD1 matches 7 bases. V was clipped by 4 bases and J by 2 bases; unmatched bases: 2. Germline CDR1 MNHNY, CDR2 SVGAGI (reference sequence). The CDR3 is 14 amino acids. CDR3 protein: CASSFRGAGNTIYF. CDR3 nucleotide sequence: TGTGCCAGCAGTTTCAGGGGGGCTGGAAACACCATATATTTT.

The chain combines TRBV9 with TRBJ1-2, with D possibly matching TRBD1 (6 bases). CDR1 is SGDLS, CDR2 YYNGEE, per germline. The CDR3 consists of 13 residues. V was trimmed by 1 base and J by 4 bases, leaving 8 bases between them. DNA of the CDR3: TGTGCCAGCAGCGTACAGGGGAGCTATGGCTACACCTTC. Translated: CASSVQGSYGYTF.

The gene calls are TRBV7-9 and TRBJ2-7, with 7 bases lining up with TRBD1. Germline lookup yields CDR1 SEHNR and CDR2 FQNEAQ (reference sequence). The CDR3 contains 14 residues. J was trimmed by 2 bases and V by 2 bases; bases with no gene match: 3. The DNA of the CDR3 is TGTGCCAGCAGCTTACCGGGACAGACCTACGAGCAGTACTTC. Translation gives CASSLPGQTYEQYF.

The V gene is TRBV23-1, the J gene TRBJ1-5; D uncertain. TRBV23-1 is an ORF; its function is uncertain. This CDR3 spans 15 amino acids. V dropped 3 bases and J dropped 1 base, with 10 bases sitting between them. CDR3 in DNA: TGCGCCAGCAGTCATTCAGAAAGGAGCAATCAGCCCCAGCATTTT. Amino acid sequence: CASSHSERSNQPQHF.

The chain employs TRBV19 and TRBJ1-1, with TRBD1 as a possible D gene (5 bases). The CDR3 length is 16 residues. V lost 3 bases, J lost 0 bases, and 14 bases lay in between. Looked up from germline, CDR1 is LNHDA and CDR2 is SQIVND (reference sequence). The CDR3 protein is CASSIGEGRMNTEAFF. The CDR3 DNA is TGTGCCAGTAGTATCGGGGAGGGGAGGATGAACACTGAAGCTTTCTTT.

The chain uses TRBV6-4 and TRBJ1-5, with 8 bases matching TRBD1. V was clipped by 1 base and J by 0 bases; unmatched bases: 5. The CDR3 runs 17 residues. In germline, CDR1 is MRHNA, CDR2 SNTAGT. CDR3 in amino acids: CASSDWDRTYSNQPQHF. The CDR3 DNA is TGTGCCAGCAGTGACTGGGACAGGACCTATAGCAATCAGCCCCAGCATTTT.

The rearrangement joins TRBV7-9 to TRBJ1-6; D not certain. Germline CDR1 and CDR2: SEHNR and FQNEAQ (reference sequence). With 1 base removed from V and 8 bases from J, the gap between germline ends came to 9 bases. This CDR3 has 14 residues. This chain's CDR3 is CASSLGADHSPLHF. The CDR3 DNA sequence: TGTGCCAGCAGCTTAGGGGCAGATCATTCACCCCTCCACTTT.

The V gene is TRBV7-2, the J gene TRBJ2-1; 11 bases line up with TRBD2. The trim removed 2 bases at V and 4 bases at J, leaving 4 bases unmatched. The germline V gene encodes CDR1 SGHTA and CDR2 FQGNSA. The CDR3 covers 16 residues. This CDR3 reads CASSLTGTSGYNEQFF. CDR3 nucleotides: TGTGCCAGCAGCTTAACCGGGACTAGCGGATACAATGAGCAGTTCTTC.

The V gene is TRBV7-6, the J gene TRBJ2-2; no clear D gene. The CDR3 is 11 residues long. The germline V gene encodes CDR1 SGHVS and CDR2 FNYEAQ. CDR3 sequence: CATHLGGELFF. CDR3 nucleotide sequence: TGTGCTACCCATTTGGGCGGGGAGCTGTTTTTT.

This clone was seen only once. This chain uses TRBV7-8 with TRBJ1-5, with TRBD1 matching 7 bases. The germline V gene has CDR1 SGHVS and CDR2 FQNEAQ. This CDR3 has 16 amino acids. The trim removed 4 bases at V and 4 bases at J, leaving 10 bases unmatched. CDR3 sequence: CASSSTTGEGNQPQHF. The CDR3 bases are TGTGCCAGCAGCTCAACCACAGGGGAAGGGAATCAGCCCCAGCATTTT.

The chain joins TRBV7-9 to TRBJ2-3, with 8 bases matching TRBD1. Per the germline V gene, CDR1 is SEHNR and CDR2 is FQNEAQ (reference sequence). The CDR3 is 16 amino acids. V lost 5 bases and J lost 0; bases outside the gene matches: 7. CDR3 nucleotide sequence: TGTGCCAGCAGCCTGGGGGACAGGTCCAGCACAGATACGCAGTATTTT. Translation: CASSLGDRSSTDTQYF.

This clone turned up a few times. The V call is TRBV5-1, the J call TRBJ1-2, with 9 bases that match TRBD1. The V segment lost 4 bases and the J segment 7 bases; nucleotides outside the gene matches: 8. This CDR3 region has 14 residues. Germline CDR1 and CDR2: SGHRS and YFSETQ. CDR3 protein: CASSEQGAVGGYTF. The DNA of the CDR3 is TGCGCCAGCAGCGAACAGGGGGCTGTAGGTGGCTACACCTTC.

Here the CDR3 reads CASSLRDYIYEQYF. The CDR3 DNA is TGTGCCAGCAGCTTGCGGGACTATATCTACGAGCAGTACTTC. This rearrangement joins TRBV7-2 to TRBJ2-7; 7 positions match TRBD2. Losses at the gene ends were 3 bases for V and 3 bases for J; bases not matched to a gene: 5. This CDR3 is 14 amino acids long. From germline, CDR1 is SGHTA and CDR2 FQGNSA.

This clone was recorded a few times. The CDR3 DNA sequence: TGTGCCAGCAGTCACGGTCGGGCCCTCGAGCAGTACTTC. Protein: CASSHGRALEQYF. V usage is TRBV11-2 and J usage is TRBJ2-7, with D hard to call. Germline values: CDR1 SGHAT, CDR2 FQNNGV. Trimming pared 6 bases from V and 6 bases from J, leaving 15 bases between. The CDR3 sequence is 13 residues long.

This clone is a singleton in its sample. V gene TRBV7-9 combines with J gene TRBJ2-3; 11 bases align to TRBD2. The CDR3 totals 17 residues. Germline CDR1 and CDR2: SEHNR and FQNEAQ (reference sequence). With V trimmed by 5 bases and J by 0 bases, 7 bases remained unmatched. The CDR3 region has the DNA TGTGCCAGCAGCCGACCAGGACTAGCGGGTAGCACAGATACGCAGTATTTT. As protein: CASSRPGLAGSTDTQYF.

The chain carries TRBV5-4 and TRBJ1-1; D ambiguous. Germline V gene data show CDR1 as SGHNT and CDR2 as YYREEE (reference sequence). V gave up 4 bases and J gave up 2 bases, with 15 bases separating them. CDR3 length: 15 amino acids. The DNA of the CDR3 is TGTGCCAGCAGCGACTTAAGGGCAGGTAACACTGAAGCTTTCTTT. This sequence encodes CASSDLRAGNTEAFF.